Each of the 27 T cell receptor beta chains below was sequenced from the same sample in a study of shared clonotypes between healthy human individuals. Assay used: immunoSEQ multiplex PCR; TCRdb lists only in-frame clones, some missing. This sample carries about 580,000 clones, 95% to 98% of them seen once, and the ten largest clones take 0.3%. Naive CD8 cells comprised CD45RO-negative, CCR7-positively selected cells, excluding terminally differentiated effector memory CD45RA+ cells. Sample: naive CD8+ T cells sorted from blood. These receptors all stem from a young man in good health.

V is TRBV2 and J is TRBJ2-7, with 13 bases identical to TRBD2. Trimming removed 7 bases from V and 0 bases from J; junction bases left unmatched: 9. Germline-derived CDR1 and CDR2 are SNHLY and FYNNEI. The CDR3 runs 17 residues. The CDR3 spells CASIGTSGIESSYEQYF. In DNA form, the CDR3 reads TGTGCCAGCATAGGGACTAGCGGGATTGAGAGCTCCTACGAGCAGTACTTC.

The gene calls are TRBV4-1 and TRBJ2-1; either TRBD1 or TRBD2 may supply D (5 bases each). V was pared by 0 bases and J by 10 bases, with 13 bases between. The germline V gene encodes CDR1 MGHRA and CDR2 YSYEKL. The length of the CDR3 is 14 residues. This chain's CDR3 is CASSQDPGTPEQFF. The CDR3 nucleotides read TGCGCCAGCAGCCAAGATCCTGGGACCCCCGAGCAGTTCTTC.

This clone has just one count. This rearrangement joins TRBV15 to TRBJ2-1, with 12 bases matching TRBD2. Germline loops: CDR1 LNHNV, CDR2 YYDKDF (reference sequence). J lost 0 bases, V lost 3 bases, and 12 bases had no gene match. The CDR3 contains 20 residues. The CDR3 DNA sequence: TGTGCCACCAGCAGCCAGCTAGCGGGAGGGTTGTTCACCTCCTACAATGAGCAGTTCTTC. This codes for CATSSQLAGGLFTSYNEQFF.

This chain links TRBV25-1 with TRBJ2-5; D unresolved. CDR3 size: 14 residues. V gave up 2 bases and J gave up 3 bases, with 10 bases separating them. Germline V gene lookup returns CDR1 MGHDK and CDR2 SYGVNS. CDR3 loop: CASSELAVEETQYF. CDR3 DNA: TGTGCCAGCAGTGAACTCGCAGTCGAAGAGACCCAGTACTTC.

Here the CDR3 reads CAISDPSGGNYEQYF. The CDR3 DNA is TGTGCCATCAGTGACCCTAGCGGAGGGAACTACGAGCAGTACTTC. The chain has TRBV10-3 and TRBJ2-7, with 7 positions matching TRBD2. CDR1 is ENHRY and CDR2 is SYGVKD in the germline V gene. After removal of 3 bases from V and 3 bases from J, the junction contained 8 bases not matched to a gene. The CDR3 consists of 15 residues.

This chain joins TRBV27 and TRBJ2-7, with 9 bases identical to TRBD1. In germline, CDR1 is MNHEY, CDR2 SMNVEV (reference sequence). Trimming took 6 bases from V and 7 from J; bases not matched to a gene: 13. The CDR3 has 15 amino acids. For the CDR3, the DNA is TGTGCCAGCAGCGCTCCGGGACAGGGTCATACTGAGCAGTACTTC. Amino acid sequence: CASSAPGQGHTEQYF.

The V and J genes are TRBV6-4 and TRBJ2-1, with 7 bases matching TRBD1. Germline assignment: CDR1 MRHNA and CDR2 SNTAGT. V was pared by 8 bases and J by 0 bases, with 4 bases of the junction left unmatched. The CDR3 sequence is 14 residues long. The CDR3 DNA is TGTGCCAGCGGGACAGCCTGCTCCTACAATGAGCAGTTCTTC. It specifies CASGTACSYNEQFF.

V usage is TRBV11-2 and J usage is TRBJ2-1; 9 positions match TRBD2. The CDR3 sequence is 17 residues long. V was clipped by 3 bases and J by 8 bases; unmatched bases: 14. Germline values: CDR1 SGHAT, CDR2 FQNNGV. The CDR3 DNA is TGTGCCAGCAGCTTCTCAAACCCAATTGTAGCGGGAGATGAGCAGTTCTTC. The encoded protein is CASSFSNPIVAGDEQFF.

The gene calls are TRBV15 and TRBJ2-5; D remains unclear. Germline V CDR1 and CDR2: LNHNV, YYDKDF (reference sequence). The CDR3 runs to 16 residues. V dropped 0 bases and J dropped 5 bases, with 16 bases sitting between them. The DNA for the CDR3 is TGTGCCACCAGCAGAGATGCGGACGGGCCCCGGGAGACCCAGTACTTC. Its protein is CATSRDADGPRETQYF.

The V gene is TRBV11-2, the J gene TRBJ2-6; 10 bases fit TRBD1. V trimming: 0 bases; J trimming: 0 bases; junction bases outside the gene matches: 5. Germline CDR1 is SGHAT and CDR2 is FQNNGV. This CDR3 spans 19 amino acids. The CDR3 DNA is TGTGCCAGCAGCTTAGATGGGGGGACAGGGGACTCTGGGGCCAACGTCCTGACTTTC. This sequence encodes CASSLDGGTGDSGANVLTF.

The chain's CDR3 is CASSLARGAHEQYF. The CDR3 bases are TGTGCCAGCAGCTTAGCCAGGGGAGCGCACGAGCAGTACTTC. The chain couples TRBV11-2 to TRBJ2-7, with a tentative D call TRBD1 (6 bases). CDR1 is SGHAT, CDR2 FQNNGV, per germline. Trimming stripped 1 base from V and 5 bases from J, with 12 bases between. The CDR3 totals 14 residues.

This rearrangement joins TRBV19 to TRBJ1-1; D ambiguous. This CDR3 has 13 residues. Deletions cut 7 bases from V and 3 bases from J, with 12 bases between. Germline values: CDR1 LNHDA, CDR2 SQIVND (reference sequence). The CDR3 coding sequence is TGTGCCAGTAAGAAGGGTGGCTACACTGAAGCTTTCTTT. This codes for CASKKGGYTEAFF.

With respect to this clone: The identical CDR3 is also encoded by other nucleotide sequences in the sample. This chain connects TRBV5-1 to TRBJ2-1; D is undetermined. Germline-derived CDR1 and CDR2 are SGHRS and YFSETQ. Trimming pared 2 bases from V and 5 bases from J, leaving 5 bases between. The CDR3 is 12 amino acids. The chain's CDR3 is CASSFLDNEQFF. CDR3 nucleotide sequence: TGCGCCAGCAGCTTTCTGGACAATGAGCAGTTCTTC.

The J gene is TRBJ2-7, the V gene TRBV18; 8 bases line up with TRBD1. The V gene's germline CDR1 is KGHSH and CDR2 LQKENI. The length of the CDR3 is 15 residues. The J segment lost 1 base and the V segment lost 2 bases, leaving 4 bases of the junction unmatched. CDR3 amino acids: CASSPNTGGSYEQYF. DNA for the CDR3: TGTGCCAGCTCACCAAATACAGGGGGGTCCTACGAGCAGTACTTC.

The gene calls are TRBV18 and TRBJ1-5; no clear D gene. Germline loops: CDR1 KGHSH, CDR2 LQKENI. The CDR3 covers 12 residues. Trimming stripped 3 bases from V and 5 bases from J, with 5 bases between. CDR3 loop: CASSPTYQPQHF. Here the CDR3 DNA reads TGTGCCAGCTCACCTACTTATCAGCCCCAGCATTTT.

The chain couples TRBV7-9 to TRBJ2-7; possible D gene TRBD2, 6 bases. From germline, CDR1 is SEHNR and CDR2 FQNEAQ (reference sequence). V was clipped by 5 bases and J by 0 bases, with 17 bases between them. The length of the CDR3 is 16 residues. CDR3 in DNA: TGTGCCAGCAGCGTTATAGCGGAAGCTAGCTCCTACGAGCAGTACTTC. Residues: CASSVIAEASSYEQYF.

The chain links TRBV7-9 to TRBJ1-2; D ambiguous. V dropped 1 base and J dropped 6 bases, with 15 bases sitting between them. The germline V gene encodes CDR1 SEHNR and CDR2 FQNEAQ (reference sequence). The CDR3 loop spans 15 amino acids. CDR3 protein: CASSLVGGLEDGYTF. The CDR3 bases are TGTGCCAGCAGCTTAGTTGGTGGCCTTGAGGATGGCTACACCTTC.

The CDR3 region has the DNA TGCGCCAGTCAGAGACAGGGGCTATACAATGAGCAGTTCTTC. Amino acid sequence: CASQRQGLYNEQFF. The chain combines TRBV10-2 with TRBJ2-1; 8 positions match TRBD1. There are 14 residues in the CDR3. V shed 9 bases and J 4 bases; nucleotides not matched to a gene: 8. Germline CDR1 and CDR2: WSHSY and SAAADI.

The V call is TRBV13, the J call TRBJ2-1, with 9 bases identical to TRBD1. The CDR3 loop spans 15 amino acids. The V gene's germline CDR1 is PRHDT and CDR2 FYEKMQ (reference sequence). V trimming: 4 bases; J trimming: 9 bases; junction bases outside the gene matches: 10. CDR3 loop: CASSYTGTGSIEQFF. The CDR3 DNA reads TGTGCCAGCAGCTACACCGGGACAGGGTCTATTGAGCAGTTCTTC. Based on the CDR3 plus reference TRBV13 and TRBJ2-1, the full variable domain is AAGVIQSPRHLIKEKRETATLKCYPIPRHDTVYWYQQGPGQDPQFLISFYEKMQSDKGSIPDRFSAQQFSDYHSELNMSSLELGDSALYFCASSYTGTGSIEQFFGPGTRLTVL.

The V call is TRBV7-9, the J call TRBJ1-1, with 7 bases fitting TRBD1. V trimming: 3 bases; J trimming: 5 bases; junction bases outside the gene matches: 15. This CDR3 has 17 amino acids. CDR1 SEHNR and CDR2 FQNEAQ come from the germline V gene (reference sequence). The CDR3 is CASSFRQGSLLGTEAFF. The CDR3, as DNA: TGTGCCAGCAGCTTCCGACAGGGATCGTTACTAGGAACTGAAGCTTTCTTT.

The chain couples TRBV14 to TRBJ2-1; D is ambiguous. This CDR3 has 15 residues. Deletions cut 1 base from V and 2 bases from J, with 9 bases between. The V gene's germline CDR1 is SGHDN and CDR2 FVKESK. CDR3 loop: CASSQVPAAYNEQFF. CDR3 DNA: TGTGCCAGCAGCCAAGTCCCAGCAGCCTACAATGAGCAGTTCTTC.

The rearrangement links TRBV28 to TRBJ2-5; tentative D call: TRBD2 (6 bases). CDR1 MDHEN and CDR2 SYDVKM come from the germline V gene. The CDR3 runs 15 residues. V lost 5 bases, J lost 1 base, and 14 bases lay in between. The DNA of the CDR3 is TGTGCCAGCAGTGGTACCCCTAGCGCCCAAGAGACCCAGTACTTC. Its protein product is CASSGTPSAQETQYF.

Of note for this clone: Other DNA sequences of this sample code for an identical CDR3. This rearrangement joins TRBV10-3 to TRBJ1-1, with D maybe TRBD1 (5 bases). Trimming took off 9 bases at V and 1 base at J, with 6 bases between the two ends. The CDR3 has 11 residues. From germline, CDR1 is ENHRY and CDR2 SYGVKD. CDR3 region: CAIRGNTEAFF. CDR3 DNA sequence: TGTGCCATAAGGGGGAACACTGAAGCTTTCTTT.

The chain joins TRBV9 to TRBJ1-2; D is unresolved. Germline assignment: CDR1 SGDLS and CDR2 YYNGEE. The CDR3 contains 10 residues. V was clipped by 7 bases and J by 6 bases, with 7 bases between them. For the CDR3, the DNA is TGTGCCAGCTACTCCAATGGCTACACCTTC. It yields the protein CASYSNGYTF.

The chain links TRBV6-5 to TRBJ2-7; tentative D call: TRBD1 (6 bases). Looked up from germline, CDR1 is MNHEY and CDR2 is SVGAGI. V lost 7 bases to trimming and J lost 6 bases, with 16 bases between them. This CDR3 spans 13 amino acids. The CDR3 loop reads CASTSGRGGEQYF. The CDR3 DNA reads TGTGCCAGCACCTCCGGACGAGGGGGCGAGCAGTACTTC.

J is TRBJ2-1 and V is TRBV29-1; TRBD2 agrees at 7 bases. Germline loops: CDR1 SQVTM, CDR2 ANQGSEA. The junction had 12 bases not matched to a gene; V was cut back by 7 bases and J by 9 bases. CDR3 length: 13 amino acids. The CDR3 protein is CSGRDGTIGEQFF. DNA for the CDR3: TGCAGCGGGCGCGACGGGACTATCGGTGAGCAGTTCTTC.

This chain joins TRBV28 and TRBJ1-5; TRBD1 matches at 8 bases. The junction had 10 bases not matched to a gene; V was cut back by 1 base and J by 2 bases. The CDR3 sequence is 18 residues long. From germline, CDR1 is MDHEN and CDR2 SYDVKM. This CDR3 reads CASSLLGTGDLGNQPQHF. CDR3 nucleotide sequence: TGTGCCAGCAGTTTATTAGGGACAGGTGACCTAGGCAATCAGCCCCAGCATTTT.